This record covers a single T cell receptor beta chain. Original processing notes: Reference gene primer amplification gave estimated nucleated cell counts. Libraries were prepared by immunoSEQ multiplex PCR; TCRdb keeps only in-frame clonotypes and omits some of them. The V and J calls and clone size come from that table; D and trimming were worked out from the DNA. This table has about 27,000 clones, around 82% appearing once. V dropped 3 bases and J dropped 6; count of bases not matched to a gene: 6. CDR3 size: 14 residues. CDR1 is LGHDT and CDR2 is YNNKEL in the germline V gene (reference sequence). These data come from a study of blood T cell repertoires in COVID-19. For the study at large: Researchers got acute and convalescent COVID-19 samples from the United States, Italy and Spain. T cells, B-cell-depleted T cells, or PBMCs provided the cDNA or gDNA that served as material.

The gene calls are TRBV3-1 (or the pseudogene TRBV3-2) and TRBJ2-7, with TRBD2 identical over 9 bases. The sample comprised peripheral blood. The clonotype comes from a man aged 80 or over with active or convalescent COVID-19. CDR3: CASSQRTSDREQYF. CDR3 nucleotides: TGTGCCAGCAGCCAGAGGACTAGCGATCGCGAGCAGTACTTC.